The source of this TCR beta chain is a study of OX40 agonist ivuxolimab in advanced cancers. TCRdb keeps only in-frame clones here, not all; method: immunoSEQ multiplex PCR. The data contain more than 80,000 clones, 75% to 95% of them singletons. This clone was recorded once. The receptor comes from an adult with an advanced solid tumor such as melanoma, head and neck, liver or kidney cancer. The source material was CD4+ or CD8+ T cells sorted from blood, sampled in a trial of the OX40 agonist ivuxolimab.

The CDR3 reads CASSEVGQGNYGYTF. The CDR3, as DNA: TGTGCCAGCAGTGAAGTTGGACAGGGGAACTATGGCTACACCTTC. The chain employs TRBV6-1 and TRBJ1-2; TRBD1 aligns across 9 bases. This CDR3 contains 15 residues. The ends lost 1 base at V and 2 bases at J; junction bases unmatched: 2. Germline V lookup: CDR1 MNHNS, CDR2 SASEGT.